Listed below are T cell receptor beta chains from one sample, sequenced in a study of read filtering for tumor transcriptome and immune sequencing. TCRdb reanalysed the reads using MiXCR and keeps one entry per CDR3 protein. Altogether more than 30,000 distinct CDR3 sequences are present, roughly 13% being singletons, with the ten largest covering 35% to 45%. Sequencing was done on a sample of a population of CD138-negative cells sorted from bone marrow. The receptors come from a donor at least 40 years old with multiple myeloma. Both conserved end residues are trimmed from each CDR3. A D gene is named only where the DNA matches it firmly.

D gene: .
J gene: TRBJ1-1
V gene: TRBV12-3/TRBV12-4
CDR3 protein: ASSFFRGAGKTEAF

D gene: .
J gene: TRBJ2-3
V gene: TRBV7-2
CDR3 protein: ASSLNPGGGRDTLY

D gene: TRBD1
J gene: TRBJ2-2
V gene: TRBV7-2
CDR3 protein: ASSSHSDRVTGELF

D gene: TRBD2
J gene: TRBJ2-1
V gene: TRBV18
CDR3 protein: ASSPPSGSRNEQF

D gene: TRBD1
J gene: TRBJ2-7
V gene: TRBV27
CDR3 protein: ASSLQGAGEQY

D gene: .
J gene: TRBJ1-5
V gene: TRBV7-8
CDR3 protein: ASSPLGGSDQPQH

D gene: .
J gene: TRBJ2-7
V gene: TRBV7-2
CDR3 protein: ASSFASVEQY

D gene: TRBD1
J gene: TRBJ1-4
V gene: TRBV12-3/TRBV12-4
CDR3 protein: ASSGPRDRANEKLF

D gene: .
J gene: TRBJ2-3
V gene: TRBV27
CDR3 protein: ASSLGREGTDTQY

D gene: .
J gene: TRBJ2-7
V gene: TRBV29-1
CDR3 protein: SAGGGRGYEQY

D gene: .
J gene: TRBJ2-5
V gene: TRBV28
CDR3 protein: ASHRDTGQETQY

D gene: TRBD1
J gene: TRBJ2-2
V gene: TRBV5-6
CDR3 protein: ASSLIYRGRTGELF

D gene: TRBD2
J gene: TRBJ2-5
V gene: TRBV18
CDR3 protein: VSSPSGLAEETQC

D gene: .
J gene: TRBJ2-3
V gene: TRBV7-2
CDR3 protein: ASSISPRDTQY

D gene: .
J gene: TRBJ1-3
V gene: TRBV20-1
CDR3 protein: SAQPVDSFGNTIY

D gene: .
J gene: TRBJ2-3
V gene: TRBV28
CDR3 protein: ASSHRRGSTDTQY

D gene: .
J gene: TRBJ2-5
V gene: TRBV11-1
CDR3 protein: ASSEEGSRSRETQY

D gene: TRBD2
J gene: TRBJ2-1
V gene: TRBV2
CDR3 protein: ASSGFGGRSNEQF

D gene: .
J gene: TRBJ2-3
V gene: TRBV29-1
CDR3 protein: SVVVAGGTDTQY

D gene: .
J gene: TRBJ2-5
V gene: TRBV20-1
CDR3 protein: SAFRETQY

D gene: TRBD2
J gene: TRBJ2-1
V gene: TRBV9
CDR3 protein: ASSGLLAGGAFAEQF

D gene: .
J gene: TRBJ2-2
V gene: TRBV7-3
CDR3 protein: ASSRDGLGARELF

D gene: TRBD1
J gene: TRBJ1-2
V gene: TRBV23-1
CDR3 protein: ASSHPRQGRNGYT

D gene: .
J gene: TRBJ2-1
V gene: TRBV20-1
CDR3 protein: SARVPMIADSSYNEQF

D gene: .
J gene: TRBJ1-2
V gene: TRBV19
CDR3 protein: ASTQENNYGYT

D gene: TRBD2
J gene: TRBJ2-1
V gene: TRBV7-2
CDR3 protein: ASSLAAGAGYNEQF

D gene: .
J gene: TRBJ1-1
V gene: TRBV28
CDR3 protein: ASSSTGENTEAF

D gene: .
J gene: TRBJ1-4
V gene: TRBV20-1
CDR3 protein: SAYRTDGNEKLF

D gene: .
J gene: TRBJ2-2
V gene: TRBV4-3
CDR3 protein: ASSPNWGYTGELF

D gene: .
J gene: TRBJ1-5
V gene: TRBV7-9
CDR3 protein: ASSPIPSGAGQPQH

D gene: TRBD2
J gene: TRBJ2-1
V gene: TRBV11-2
CDR3 protein: ASSLGAGALNEQF

D gene: .
J gene: TRBJ1-3
V gene: TRBV29-1
CDR3 protein: SAVGLYSGNTIY

D gene: .
J gene: TRBJ1-1
V gene: TRBV12-3/TRBV12-4
CDR3 protein: ASSPGGGAEAF